This TCR beta chain was found in a study of blood T cell repertoires in COVID-19. Study information: Samples representing acute and convalescent COVID-19 were sourced from the United States, Italy and Spain.

Seattle cases were enrolled at active infection and followed longitudinally. The CDR3 spans 14 residues. CDR1 is SNHLY and CDR2 is FYNNEI in the germline V gene. Germline trimming cut 6 bases from V and 5 bases from J; bases unmatched to any gene: 6. As handled by the study authors: The assay estimated nucleated cells by amplifying reference gene primers. Generated by immunoSEQ multiplex PCR, the TCRdb table keeps only in-frame clones and is missing some. V, J and clone size are taken as reported in that table, and D and trimming were inferred from the DNA itself. The sample lists some 360,000 clones; around 87% were seen once.

The chain joins TRBV2 to TRBJ2-1, with 8 nucleotides matching TRBD2. The receptor's source is a woman aged 60 to 75 with COVID-19, enrolled during active disease. What was sequenced was peripheral blood. The CDR3 DNA reads as TGTGCCAGCAGGTCGGGACTAGTTAACAATGAGCAGTTCTTC. Its protein is CASRSGLVNNEQFF.